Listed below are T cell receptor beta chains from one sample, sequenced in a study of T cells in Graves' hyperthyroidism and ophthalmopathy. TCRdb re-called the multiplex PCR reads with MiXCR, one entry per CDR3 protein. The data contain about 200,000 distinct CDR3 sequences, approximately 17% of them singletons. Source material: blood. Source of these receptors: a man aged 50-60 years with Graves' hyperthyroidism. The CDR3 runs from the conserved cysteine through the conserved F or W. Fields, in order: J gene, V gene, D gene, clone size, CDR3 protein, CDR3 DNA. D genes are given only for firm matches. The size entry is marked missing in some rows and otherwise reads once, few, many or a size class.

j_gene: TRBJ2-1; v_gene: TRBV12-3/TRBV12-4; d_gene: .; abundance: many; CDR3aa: CASSLWAATYNEQFF; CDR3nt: TGTGCCAGCAGTTTATGGGCGGCCACCTACAATGAGCAGTTCTTC
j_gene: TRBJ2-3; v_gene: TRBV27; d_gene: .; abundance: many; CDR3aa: CASSFGFGTDTQYF; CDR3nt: TGTGCCAGCAGTTTCGGGTTTGGCACAGATACGCAGTATTTT
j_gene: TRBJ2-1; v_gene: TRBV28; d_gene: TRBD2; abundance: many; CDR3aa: CAMGAGLGPGGEQFF; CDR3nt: TGTGCCATGGGGGCGGGACTAGGCCCGGGCGGCGAGCAGTTCTTC
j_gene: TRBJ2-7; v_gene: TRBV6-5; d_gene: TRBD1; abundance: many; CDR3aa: CASSYPPGQGAHEQYF; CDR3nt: TGTGCCAGCAGTTACCCGCCGGGACAGGGGGCCCACGAGCAGTACTTC
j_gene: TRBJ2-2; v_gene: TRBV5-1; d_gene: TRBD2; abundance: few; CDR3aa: CASSSGDTGELFF; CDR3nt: TGCGCCAGCTCTAGCGGAGACACCGGGGAGCTGTTTTTT
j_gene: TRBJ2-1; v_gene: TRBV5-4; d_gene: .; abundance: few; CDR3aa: CASSSHREASYNEQFF; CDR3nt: TGTGCCAGCAGCTCGCATCGGGAAGCGTCCTACAATGAGCAGTTCTTC
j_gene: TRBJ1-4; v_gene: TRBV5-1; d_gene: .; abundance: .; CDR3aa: CASSLGQNEKLFF; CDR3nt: TGCGCCAGCAGCTTGGGACAGAATGAAAAACTGTTTTTT
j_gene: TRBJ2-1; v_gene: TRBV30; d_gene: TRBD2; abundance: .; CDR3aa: CAWSVTGTSGPMVEQFF; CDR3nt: TGTGCCTGGAGTGTCACCGGGACTAGCGGGCCAATGGTTGAGCAGTTCTTC
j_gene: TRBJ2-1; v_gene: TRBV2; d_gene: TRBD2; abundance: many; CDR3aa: CASSESSGIPPTYNEQFF; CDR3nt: TGTGCCAGCAGTGAATCTAGCGGGATCCCTCCAACCTACAATGAGCAGTTCTTC
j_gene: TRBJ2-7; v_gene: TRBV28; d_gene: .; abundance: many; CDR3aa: CASSIGGQGPYEQYF; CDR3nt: TGTGCCAGCAGCATCGGTGGGCAGGGTCCCTACGAGCAGTACTTC
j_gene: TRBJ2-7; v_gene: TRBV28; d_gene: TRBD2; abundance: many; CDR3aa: CASSFWRVGLAYEQYF; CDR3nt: TGTGCCAGCAGTTTTTGGAGAGTCGGACTAGCCTACGAGCAGTACTTC
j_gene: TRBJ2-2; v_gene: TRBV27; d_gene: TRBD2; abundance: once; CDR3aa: CASSLLTSGSGELFF; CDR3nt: TGTGCCAGCAGTCTCCTGACTAGCGGGAGTGGGGAGCTGTTTTTT
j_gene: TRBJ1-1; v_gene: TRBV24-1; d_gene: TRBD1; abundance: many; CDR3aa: CATRDRGPHGEAFF; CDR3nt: TGTGCCACCAGGGACAGGGGCCCCCATGGTGAAGCTTTCTTT
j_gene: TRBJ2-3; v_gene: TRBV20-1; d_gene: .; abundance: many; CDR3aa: CSALRRRGSTDTQYF; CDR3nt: TGCAGTGCCCTTCGGCGGCGGGGATCCACAGATACGCAGTATTTT
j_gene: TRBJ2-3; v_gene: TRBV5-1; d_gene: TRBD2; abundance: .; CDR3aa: CASSLGTRTSADTQYF; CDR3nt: TGCGCCAGCAGCTTAGGGACTAGAACTAGCGCAGATACGCAGTATTTT
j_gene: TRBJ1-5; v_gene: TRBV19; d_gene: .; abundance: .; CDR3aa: CASSMGHLRGAQHF; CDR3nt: TGTGCCAGTAGTATGGGCCACCTTCGTGGGGCCCAGCATTTT
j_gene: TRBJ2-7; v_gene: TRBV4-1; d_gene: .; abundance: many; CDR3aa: CASSQVLRDEQYF; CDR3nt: TGCGCCAGCAGCCAAGTCCTAAGAGACGAGCAGTACTTC
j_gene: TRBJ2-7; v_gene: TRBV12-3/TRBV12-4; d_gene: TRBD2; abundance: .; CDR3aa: CASSFRNIGLAGVYTYEQYF; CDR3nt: TGTGCCAGCAGTTTTCGAAATATTGGACTAGCGGGAGTCTATACCTACGAGCAGTACTTC
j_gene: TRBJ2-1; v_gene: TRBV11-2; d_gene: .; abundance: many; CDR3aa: CASSLRPPTSSYNEQFF; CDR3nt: TGTGCCAGCAGCTTACGCCCCCCAACTAGCTCCTACAATGAGCAGTTCTTC
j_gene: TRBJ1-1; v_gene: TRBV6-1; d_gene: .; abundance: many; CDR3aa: CASSYMETAEAFF; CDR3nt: TGTGCCAGCAGTTACATGGAAACCGCTGAAGCTTTCTTT
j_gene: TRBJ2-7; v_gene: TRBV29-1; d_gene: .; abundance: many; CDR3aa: CSAQDPGGSRYEQYF; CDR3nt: TGCAGCGCACAGGACCCCGGAGGCAGTCGGTACGAGCAGTACTTC
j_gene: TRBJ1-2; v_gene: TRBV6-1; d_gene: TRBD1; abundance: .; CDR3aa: CASSNDRVHGYTF; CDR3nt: TGTGCCAGCAGCAACGACAGGGTCCATGGCTACACCTTC
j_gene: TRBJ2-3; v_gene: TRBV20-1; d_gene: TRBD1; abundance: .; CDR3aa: CSAVDRGLYTQYF; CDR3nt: TGCAGTGCTGTGGACAGGGGATTATATACGCAGTATTTT
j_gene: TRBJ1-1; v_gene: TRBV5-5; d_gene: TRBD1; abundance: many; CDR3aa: CASSVTGGNTEAFF; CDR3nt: TGTGCCAGCAGCGTGACAGGGGGAAACACTGAAGCTTTCTTT
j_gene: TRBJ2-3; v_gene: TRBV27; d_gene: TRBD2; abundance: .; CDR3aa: CASTRAGSRSTDTQYF; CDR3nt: TGTGCCAGCACTCGAGCGGGGTCTCGCAGCACAGATACGCAGTATTTT
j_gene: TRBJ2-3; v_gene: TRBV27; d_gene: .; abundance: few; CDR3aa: CASSSSIVGESTDTQYF; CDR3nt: TGTGCCAGCAGTTCCTCCATCGTGGGAGAAAGCACAGATACGCAGTATTTT
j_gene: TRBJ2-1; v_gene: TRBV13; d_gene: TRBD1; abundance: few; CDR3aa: CASSPGRRNRGEQFF; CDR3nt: TGTGCCAGCAGCCCGGGACGGAGAAACAGGGGAGAGCAGTTCTTC
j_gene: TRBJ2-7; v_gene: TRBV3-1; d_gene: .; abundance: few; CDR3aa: CASSQDLSYGFTYEQYF; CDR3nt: TGTGCCAGCAGCCAAGACCTCTCTTACGGATTCACCTACGAGCAGTACTTC
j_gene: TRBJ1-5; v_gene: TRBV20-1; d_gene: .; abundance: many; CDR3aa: CSAGRSNQPQHF; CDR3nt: TGCAGTGCGGGTCGTAGCAATCAGCCCCAGCATTTT
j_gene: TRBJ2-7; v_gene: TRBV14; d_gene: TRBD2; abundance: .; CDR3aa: CASRLAGVAEQYF; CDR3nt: TGTGCCAGCAGGCTAGCGGGAGTAGCAGAGCAGTACTTC
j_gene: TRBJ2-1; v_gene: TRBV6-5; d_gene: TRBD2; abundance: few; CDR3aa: CASSLGLAGAGEQFF; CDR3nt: TGTGCCAGCAGCTTAGGACTAGCGGGAGCGGGTGAGCAGTTCTTC
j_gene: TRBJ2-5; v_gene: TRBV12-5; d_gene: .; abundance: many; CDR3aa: CASGLVPRETQYF; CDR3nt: TGTGCTAGTGGTTTGGTACCCAGAGAGACCCAGTACTTC
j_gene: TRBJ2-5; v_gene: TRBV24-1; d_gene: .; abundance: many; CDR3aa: CATSDTGGAGLAGAAETQYF; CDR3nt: TGTGCCACCAGTGACACAGGGGGCGCTGGGCTAGCGGGAGCTGCGGAGACCCAGTACTTC
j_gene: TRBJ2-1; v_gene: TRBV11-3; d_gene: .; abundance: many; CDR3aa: CASSLDSERLSNEQFF; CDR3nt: TGTGCCAGCAGCTTAGACTCTGAGAGACTGAGCAATGAGCAGTTCTTC
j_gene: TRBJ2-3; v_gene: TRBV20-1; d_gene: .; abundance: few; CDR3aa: CSAREYRDLTDTQYF; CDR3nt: TGCAGTGCTAGAGAGTACAGGGACCTCACAGATACGCAGTATTTT
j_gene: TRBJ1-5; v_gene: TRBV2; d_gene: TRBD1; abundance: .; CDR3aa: CASRGQSNQPQHF; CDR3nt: TGTGCCAGCAGGGGACAGAGCAATCAGCCCCAGCATTTT
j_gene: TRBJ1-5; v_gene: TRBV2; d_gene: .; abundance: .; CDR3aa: CASSDRTVNQPQHF; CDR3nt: TGTGCCAGCAGTGATCGGACAGTCAATCAGCCCCAGCATTTT
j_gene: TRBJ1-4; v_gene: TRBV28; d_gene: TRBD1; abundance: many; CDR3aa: CASMTGGALVAEKLFF; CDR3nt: TGTGCCAGCATGACAGGGGGCGCCTTGGTCGCCGAAAAACTGTTTTTT
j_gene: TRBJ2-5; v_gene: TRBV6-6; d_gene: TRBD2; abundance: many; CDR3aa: CASSYPASGMETQYF; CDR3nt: TGTGCCAGCAGTTACCCGGCTAGCGGGATGGAGACCCAGTACTTC
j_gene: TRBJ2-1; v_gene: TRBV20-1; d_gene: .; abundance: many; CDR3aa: CSARDTRGSAYNEQFF; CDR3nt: TGCAGTGCTAGAGATACGAGGGGAAGCGCCTACAATGAGCAGTTCTTC
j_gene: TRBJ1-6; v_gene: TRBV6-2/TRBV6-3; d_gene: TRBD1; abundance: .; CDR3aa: CASLPRQGSDSPLHF; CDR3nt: TGTGCCAGCTTACCTCGACAGGGATCGGATTCACCCCTCCACTTT
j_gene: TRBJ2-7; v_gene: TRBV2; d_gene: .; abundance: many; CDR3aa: CASSEGAPYEQYF; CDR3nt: TGTGCCAGCAGTGAAGGGGCCCCTTACGAGCAGTACTTC